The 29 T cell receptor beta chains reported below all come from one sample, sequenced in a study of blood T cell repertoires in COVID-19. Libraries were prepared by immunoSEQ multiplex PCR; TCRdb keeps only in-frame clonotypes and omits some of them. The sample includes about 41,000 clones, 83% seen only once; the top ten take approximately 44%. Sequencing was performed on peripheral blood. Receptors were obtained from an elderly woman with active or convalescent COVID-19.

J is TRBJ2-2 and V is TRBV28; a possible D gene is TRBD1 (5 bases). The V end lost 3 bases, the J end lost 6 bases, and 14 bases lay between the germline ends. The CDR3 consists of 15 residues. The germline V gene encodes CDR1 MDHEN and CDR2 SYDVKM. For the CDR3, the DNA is TGTGCCAGCAGTTTTAACCAGGGAAGGGCCGGGGAGCTGTTTTTT. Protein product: CASSFNQGRAGELFF.

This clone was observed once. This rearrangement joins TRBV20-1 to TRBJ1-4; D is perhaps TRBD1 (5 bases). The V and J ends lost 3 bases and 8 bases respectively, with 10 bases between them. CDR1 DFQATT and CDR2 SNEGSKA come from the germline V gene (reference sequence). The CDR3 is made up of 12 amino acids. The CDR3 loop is CSASPGGEKLFF. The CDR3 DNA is TGCAGTGCTAGTCCCGGGGGAGAAAAACTGTTTTTT.

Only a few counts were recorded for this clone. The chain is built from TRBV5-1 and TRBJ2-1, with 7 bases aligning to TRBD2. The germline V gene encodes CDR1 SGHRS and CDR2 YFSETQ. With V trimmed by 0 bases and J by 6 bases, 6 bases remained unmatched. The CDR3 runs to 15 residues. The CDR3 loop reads CASSLARELGNEQFF. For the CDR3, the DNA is TGCGCCAGCAGCTTGGCGCGGGAGTTGGGCAATGAGCAGTTCTTC.

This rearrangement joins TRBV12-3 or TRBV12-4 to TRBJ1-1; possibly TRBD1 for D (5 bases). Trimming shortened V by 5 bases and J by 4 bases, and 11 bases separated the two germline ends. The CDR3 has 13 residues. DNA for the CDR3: TGTGCCAGCAGTATCGGGGGGAGCACTGAAGCTTTCTTT. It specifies CASSIGGSTEAFF.

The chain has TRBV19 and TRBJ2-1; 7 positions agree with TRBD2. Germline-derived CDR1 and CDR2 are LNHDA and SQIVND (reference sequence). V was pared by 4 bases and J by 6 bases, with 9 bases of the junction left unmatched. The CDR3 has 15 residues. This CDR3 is CASSKLGRELNEQFF. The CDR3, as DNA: TGTGCCAGTAGTAAACTAGGGCGGGAGCTCAATGAGCAGTTCTTC.

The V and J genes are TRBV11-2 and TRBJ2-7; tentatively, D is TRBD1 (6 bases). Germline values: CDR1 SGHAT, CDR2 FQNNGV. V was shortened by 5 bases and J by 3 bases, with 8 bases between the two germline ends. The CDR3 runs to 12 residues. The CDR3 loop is CASSIQGYEQYF. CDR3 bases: TGTGCCAGCAGCATACAGGGCTACGAGCAGTACTTC.

DNA of the CDR3: TGTGCCAGCAGCTCATGGACAGGCAATAATTCACCCCTCCACTTT. Protein: CASSSWTGNNSPLHF. The V call is TRBV28, the J call TRBJ1-6, with 7 positions matching TRBD1. This CDR3 has 15 residues. In germline, CDR1 is MDHEN, CDR2 SYDVKM. After removal of 6 bases from V and 5 bases from J, the junction contained 7 bases not matched to a gene.

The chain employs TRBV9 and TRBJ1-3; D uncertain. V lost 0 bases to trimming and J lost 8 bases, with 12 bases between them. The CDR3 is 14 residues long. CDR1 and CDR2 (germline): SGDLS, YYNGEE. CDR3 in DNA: TGTGCCAGCAGCGTAGGCGATTTCGGGGACACCATATATTTT. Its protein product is CASSVGDFGDTIYF.

The CDR3 here is CASSRPGGRGRETQYF. In DNA form, the CDR3 reads TGTGCCAGTAGTCGTCCGGGTGGAAGGGGTCGAGAGACCCAGTACTTC. The chain is built from TRBV19 and TRBJ2-5; maybe TRBD1 (5 bases). This CDR3 comprises 16 residues. The germline V and J ends were trimmed by 5 bases and 4 bases, with 20 bases remaining between them. Germline V gene sequence: CDR1 LNHDA, CDR2 SQIVND (reference sequence).

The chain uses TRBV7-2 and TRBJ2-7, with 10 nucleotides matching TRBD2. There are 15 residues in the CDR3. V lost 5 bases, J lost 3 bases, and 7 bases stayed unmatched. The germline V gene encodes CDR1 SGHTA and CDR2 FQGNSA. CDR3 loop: CASSITSGTDYEQYF. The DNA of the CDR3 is TGTGCCAGCAGCATCACTAGCGGGACGGACTACGAGCAGTACTTC.

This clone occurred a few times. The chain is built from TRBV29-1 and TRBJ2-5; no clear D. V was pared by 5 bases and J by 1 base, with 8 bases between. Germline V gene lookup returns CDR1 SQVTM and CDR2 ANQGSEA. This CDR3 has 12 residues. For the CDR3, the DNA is TGCAGCGTTCGGCGGCTCCAAGAGACCCAGTACTTC. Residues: CSVRRLQETQYF.

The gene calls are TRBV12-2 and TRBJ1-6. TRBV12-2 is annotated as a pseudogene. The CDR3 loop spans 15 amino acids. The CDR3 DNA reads TGTGCAAGTCGCCCACGAAACGCGGTAGTTTCACCCCTCCACTTT. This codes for CASRPRNAVVSPLHF.

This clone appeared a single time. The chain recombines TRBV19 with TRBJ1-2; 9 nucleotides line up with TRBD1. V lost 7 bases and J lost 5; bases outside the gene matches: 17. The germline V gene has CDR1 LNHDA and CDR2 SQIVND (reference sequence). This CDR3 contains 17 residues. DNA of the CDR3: TGTGCCAGTACCATATACTCGGGACAGGGATATGGATATGGCTACACCTTC. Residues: CASTIYSGQGYGYGYTF.

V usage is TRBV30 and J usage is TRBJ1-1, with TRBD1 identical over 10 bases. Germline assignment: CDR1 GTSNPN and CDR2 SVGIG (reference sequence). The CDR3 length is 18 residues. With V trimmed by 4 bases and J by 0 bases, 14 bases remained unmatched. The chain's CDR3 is CAWTKYRQGAVVNTEAFF. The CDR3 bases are TGTGCCTGGACAAAGTATAGACAGGGGGCGGTTGTGAACACTGAAGCTTTCTTT.

CDR3 protein: CASSDSAGTTDTQYF. The CDR3 DNA follows: TGTGCCAGCAGTGACTCAGCGGGGACCACAGATACGCAGTATTTT. This chain uses TRBV6-4 with TRBJ2-3; the match to TRBD2 covers 7 bases. The CDR3 contains 15 residues. Germline CDR1 and CDR2: MRHNA and SNTAGT. Unmatched junction bases numbered 2, after V lost 0 bases and J lost 2 bases.

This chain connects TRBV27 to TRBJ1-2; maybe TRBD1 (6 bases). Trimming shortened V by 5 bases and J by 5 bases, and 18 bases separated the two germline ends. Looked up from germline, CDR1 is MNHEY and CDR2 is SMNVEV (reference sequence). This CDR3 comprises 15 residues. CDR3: CASSPSPGGLYGYTF. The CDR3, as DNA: TGTGCCAGCAGTCCATCCCCGGGGGGCCTATATGGCTACACCTTC.

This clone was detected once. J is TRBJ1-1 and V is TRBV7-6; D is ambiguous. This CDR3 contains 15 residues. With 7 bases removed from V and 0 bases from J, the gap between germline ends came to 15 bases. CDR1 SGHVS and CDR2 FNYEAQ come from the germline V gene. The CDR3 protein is CASTPIPGVNTEAFF. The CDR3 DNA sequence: TGTGCCAGCACCCCCATCCCCGGGGTGAACACTGAAGCTTTCTTT.

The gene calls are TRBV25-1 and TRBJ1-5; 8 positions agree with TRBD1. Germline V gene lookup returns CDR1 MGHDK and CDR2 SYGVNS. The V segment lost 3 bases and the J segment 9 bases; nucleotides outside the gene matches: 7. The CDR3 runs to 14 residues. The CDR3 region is CASSDDRGLGPQHF. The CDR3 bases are TGTGCCAGCAGTGATGACAGGGGCCTGGGGCCCCAGCATTTT.

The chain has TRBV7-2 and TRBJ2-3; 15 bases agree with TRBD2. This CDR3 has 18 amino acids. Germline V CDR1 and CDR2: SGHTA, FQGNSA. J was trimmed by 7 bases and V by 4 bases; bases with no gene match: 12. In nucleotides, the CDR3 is TGTGCCAGCAGCTCGAGGGGACTAGCGGGAGGAGTGGCCAATACGCAGTATTTT. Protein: CASSSRGLAGGVANTQYF. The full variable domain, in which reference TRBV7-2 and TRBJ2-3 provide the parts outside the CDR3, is GAGVSQSPSNKVTEKGKDVELRCDPISGHTALYWYRQSLGQGLEFLIYFQGNSAPDKSGLPSDRFSAERTGGSVSTLTIQRTQQEDSAVYLCASSSRGLAGGVANTQYFGPGTRLTVL.

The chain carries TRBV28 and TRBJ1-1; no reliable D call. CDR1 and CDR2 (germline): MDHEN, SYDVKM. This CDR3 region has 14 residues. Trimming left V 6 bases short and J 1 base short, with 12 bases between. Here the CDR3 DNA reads TGTGCCAGCAGCCCAATACTAGAGAACACTGAAGCTTTCTTT. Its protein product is CASSPILENTEAFF.

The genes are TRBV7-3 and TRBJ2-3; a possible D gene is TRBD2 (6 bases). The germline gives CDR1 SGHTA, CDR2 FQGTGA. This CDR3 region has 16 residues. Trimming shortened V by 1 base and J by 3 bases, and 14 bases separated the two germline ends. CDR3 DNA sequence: TGTGCCAGCAGCTTAAGCCCAGGGAGGAGGACAGATACGCAGTATTTT. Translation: CASSLSPGRRTDTQYF.

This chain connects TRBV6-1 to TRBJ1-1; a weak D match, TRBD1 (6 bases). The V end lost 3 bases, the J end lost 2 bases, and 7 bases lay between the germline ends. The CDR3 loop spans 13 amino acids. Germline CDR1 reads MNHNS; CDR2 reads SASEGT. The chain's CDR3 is CASSEDSNTEAFF. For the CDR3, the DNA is TGTGCCAGCAGTGAGGACAGTAACACTGAAGCTTTCTTT.

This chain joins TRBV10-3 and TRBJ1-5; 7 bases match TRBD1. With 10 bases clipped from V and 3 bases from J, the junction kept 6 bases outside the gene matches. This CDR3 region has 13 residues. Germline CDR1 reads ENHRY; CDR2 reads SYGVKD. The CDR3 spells CATRGQLNQPQHF. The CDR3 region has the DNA TGTGCCACCAGGGGACAGCTCAATCAGCCCCAGCATTTT.

The CDR3 is CASSHPNLNTEAFF. In nucleotides, the CDR3 is TGCGCCAGCAGCCACCCTAACCTGAACACTGAAGCTTTCTTT. The chain employs TRBV4-1 and TRBJ1-1; D unresolved. Trimming shortened V by 3 bases and J by 0 bases, and 8 bases separated the two germline ends. This CDR3 comprises 14 residues. Germline V gives CDR1 MGHRA, CDR2 YSYEKL.

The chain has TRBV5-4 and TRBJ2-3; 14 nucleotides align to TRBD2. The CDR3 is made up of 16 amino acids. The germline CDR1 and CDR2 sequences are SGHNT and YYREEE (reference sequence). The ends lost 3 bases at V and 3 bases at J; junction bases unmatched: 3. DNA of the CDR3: TGTGCCAGCAGCTCCGGGACTAGCGGGAGAACAGATACGCAGTATTTT. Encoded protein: CASSSGTSGRTDTQYF.

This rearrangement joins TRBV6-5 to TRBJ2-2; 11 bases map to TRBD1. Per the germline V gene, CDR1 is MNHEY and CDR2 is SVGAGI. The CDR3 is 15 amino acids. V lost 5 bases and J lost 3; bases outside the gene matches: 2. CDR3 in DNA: TGTGCCAGCAGTCGGACAGGGGGCGACACCGGGGAGCTGTTTTTT. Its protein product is CASSRTGGDTGELFF.

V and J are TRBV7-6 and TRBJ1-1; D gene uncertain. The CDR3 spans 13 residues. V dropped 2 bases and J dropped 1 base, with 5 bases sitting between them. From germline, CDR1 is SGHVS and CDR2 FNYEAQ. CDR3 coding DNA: TGTGCCAGCAGCTTAAGCGGGAACACTGAAGCTTTCTTT. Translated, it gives CASSLSGNTEAFF.

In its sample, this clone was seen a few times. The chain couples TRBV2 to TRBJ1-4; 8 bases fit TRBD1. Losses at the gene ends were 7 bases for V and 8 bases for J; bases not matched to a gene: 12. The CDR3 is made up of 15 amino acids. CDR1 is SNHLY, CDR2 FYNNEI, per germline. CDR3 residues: CASTDRAVGEEKLFF. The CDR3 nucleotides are TGTGCCAGCACGGACAGGGCGGTGGGGGAGGAAAAACTGTTTTTT.

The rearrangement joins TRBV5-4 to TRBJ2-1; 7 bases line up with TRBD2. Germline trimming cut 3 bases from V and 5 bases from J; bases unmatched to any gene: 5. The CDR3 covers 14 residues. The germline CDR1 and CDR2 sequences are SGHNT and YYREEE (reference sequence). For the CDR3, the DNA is TGTGCCAGCAGCTCGACCGGGACTAACAATGAGCAGTTCTTC. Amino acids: CASSSTGTNNEQFF. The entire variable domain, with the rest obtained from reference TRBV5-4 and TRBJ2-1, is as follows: ETGVTQSPTHLIKTRGQQVTLRCSSQSGHNTVSWYQQALGQGPQFIFQYYREEENGRGNFPPRFSGLQFPNYSSELNVNALELDDSALYLCASSSTGTNNEQFFGPGTRLTVL.